This record concerns one T cell receptor beta chain sequence. What it binds is not known. CDR3 length equals 15 residues. The V gene's germline CDR1 is SGDLS and CDR2 YYNGEE. J lost 5 bases, V lost 3 bases, and 7 bases had no gene match. Researchers ran the PCR with 60 Vbeta and 13 Jbeta primers. Produced via immunoSEQ multiplex PCR; TCRdb's table is partial and in-frame only. The table has about 130,000 clones, over 60% seen once. These data come from a study of cytomegalovirus exposure and HLA in healthy donors. Whole-study context: Unique TCR beta sequences numbering some 120 million came from about 179 million T cells in an earlier analysis. The study's findings and limits: It is likely that the observed cluster of highly shared sequence variants was a sequencing artifact. Cytomegalovirus-associated TCR beta chains were listed, numbering approximately 150.

Specimen: PBMCs. The source of this sequence is a male donor in good health and CMV-seropositive. V usage is TRBV9 and J usage is TRBJ2-2, with 7 bases fitting TRBD2. The CDR3 sequence is CASSAGGLQTGELFF. Here the CDR3 DNA reads TGTGCCAGCAGCGCGGGGGGACTTCAAACCGGGGAGCTGTTTTTT.